This T cell receptor beta chain derives from a study of STAT5B mutations in CD4+ large granular lymphocyte leukemia. Findings and caveats of the study: Without putative leukemic clones, patient CD4-sorted repertoires remained more clonal than healthy CD4+ repertoires. Approximately 25% of private leukemic clonotypes occurred rarely in other patients' non-leukemic repertoires. Data were not HLA-matched across samples.

As concerns this clone: Antigen unknown.

The CDR3 length is 19 residues. The V gene's germline CDR1 is SGHNT and CDR2 YENEEA. The method was immunoSEQ multiplex PCR; TCRdb's version includes in-frame clones alone and lacks a portion of them. The sample holds 30,000 or so clones; 65% to 80% are singletons and the top ten take about 2.1%. This chain connects TRBV11-3 to TRBJ2-5; 11 bases are shared with TRBD2. Judging by the DNA end, TRBJ2-7 fits better; the J call may be wrong. The specimen was CD4+ T cells from blood buffy coats. The TCR originated in a human donor in good health. The CDR3 DNA follows: TGTGCCAGCAGCTCCAGGGGACTAGCGGCTCACTCAAGCTCCTACGAGCAGTACTTC. Translation: CASSSRGLAAHSSSYEQYF.